This TCR beta chain was identified in a study of T-cell reconstitution after alpha-beta-depleted transplantation in children. CDR1 is ENHRY and CDR2 is SYGVKD in the germline V gene. The CDR3 contains 15 residues. Trimming took off 5 bases at V and 2 bases at J, with 16 bases between the two ends. TCRbeta library preparation incorporated unique molecular identifiers. TCRdb used MiXCR to reprocess the PCR reads, holding one entry per CDR3 protein. The sample has some 240,000 distinct CDR3 sequences; over 9.5% are singletons. Ten or more counts support this clonotype. This TCR was recovered from a human donor who donated a stem cell graft to a child with SCID. The chain combines TRBV10-3 with TRBJ2-7; D unresolved. Sequenced here: PBMCs from the stem cell graft donor, sampled from the stem cell graft. This CDR3 reads CAISSTLMGTYEQYF. The CDR3 DNA follows: TGTGCCATCAGTTCCACCCTAATGGGTACCTACGAGCAGTACTTC.